Listed here are 7 T cell receptor beta chains from one sample, sequenced in a study of blood T cell repertoires in COVID-19. The data were produced by immunoSEQ multiplex PCR, yet TCRdb's version contains in-frame clones alone and is incomplete. The data contain about 260,000 clones, around 90% of them seen just once; the ten biggest clones take up about 4%. Input material: PBMCs or T cells enriched from blood (not recorded which). The source is a woman between 25 and 40 years old with acute COVID-19.

Regarding this clone: One end of the junction fails to match germline, which may point to a read error. This chain uses TRBV7-7 with TRBJ2-1; possibly TRBD2 for D (6 bases). CDR3 length equals 13 residues. The germline V gene encodes CDR1 SSHAT and CDR2 FNYEAQ (reference sequence). For the CDR3, the DNA is TGTGCTAGCAGCATAGCGGAGGCGGATGAGCAGTTCTTC. Encoded protein: CASSIAEADEQFF.

This sequence joins TRBV2 and TRBJ2-7, with D perhaps matching TRBD1 (6 bases). The V end lost 5 bases, the J end lost 3 bases, and 14 bases lay between the germline ends. Per germline, CDR1 SNHLY and CDR2 FYNNEI. This CDR3 comprises 14 residues. CDR3 residues: CASSNLAGDYEQYF. The DNA for the CDR3 is TGTGCCAGCAGTAACCTGGCAGGGGACTACGAGCAGTACTTC.

The V and J genes are TRBV3-1 (or the pseudogene TRBV3-2) and TRBJ1-5, with TRBD1 matching over 7 bases. V was clipped by 5 bases and J by 0 bases; unmatched bases: 4. Germline lookup yields CDR1 LGHDT and CDR2 YNNKEL (reference sequence). The CDR3 runs to 15 residues. CDR3 amino acids: CASSFGQVSNQPQHF. The CDR3 DNA follows: TGTGCCAGCAGCTTCGGACAGGTTAGCAATCAGCCCCAGCATTTT.

The chain carries TRBV11-2 and TRBJ1-6, with D uncertain. The CDR3 covers 15 residues. Per germline, CDR1 SGHAT and CDR2 FQNNGV. V dropped 1 base and J dropped 9 bases, with 13 bases sitting between them. CDR3 nucleotide sequence: TGTGCCAGCAGCTTAGTGTTTCCCACCGGTTCACCCCTCCACTTT. Protein sequence: CASSLVFPTGSPLHF.

The V and J genes are TRBV11-3 and TRBJ2-7, with TRBD2 matching over 12 bases. V trimming: 4 bases; J trimming: 2 bases; junction bases outside the gene matches: 18. The germline V gene has CDR1 SGHNT and CDR2 YENEEA. CDR3 length: 20 residues. DNA for the CDR3: TGTGCCAGCAGCTCAGACGCGGGACTAGCGGGTTCGATTAGCACCTACGAGCAGTACTTC. Translation: CASSSDAGLAGSISTYEQYF. The full variable domain, completed using reference TRBV11-3 and TRBJ2-7, is EAGVVQSPRYKIIEKKQPVAFWCNPISGHNTLYWYLQNLGQGPELLIRYENEEAVDDSQLPKDRFSAERLKGVDSTLKIQPAELGDSAVYLCASSSDAGLAGSISTYEQYFGPGTRLTVT.

The rearrangement links TRBV2 to TRBJ1-1; weak D call: TRBD1 (5 bases). The CDR3 length is 14 residues. Looked up from germline, CDR1 is SNHLY and CDR2 is FYNNEI. V lost 8 bases and J lost 1, with 14 bases in between. CDR3 nucleotide sequence: TGTGCCAGCGATCAGGGTCTCGGGAACACTGAAGCTTTCTTT. This sequence encodes CASDQGLGNTEAFF.

CDR3 coding DNA: TGTGCCAGCAGTTTCCTCGGGGACAGAGACTACGAGCAGTACTTC. Amino acid sequence: CASSFLGDRDYEQYF. The chain joins TRBV6-5 to TRBJ2-7; 7 nucleotides agree with TRBD1. Germline trimming cut 4 bases from V and 3 bases from J; bases unmatched to any gene: 9. The germline gives CDR1 MNHEY, CDR2 SVGAGI. The CDR3 is 15 residues long.